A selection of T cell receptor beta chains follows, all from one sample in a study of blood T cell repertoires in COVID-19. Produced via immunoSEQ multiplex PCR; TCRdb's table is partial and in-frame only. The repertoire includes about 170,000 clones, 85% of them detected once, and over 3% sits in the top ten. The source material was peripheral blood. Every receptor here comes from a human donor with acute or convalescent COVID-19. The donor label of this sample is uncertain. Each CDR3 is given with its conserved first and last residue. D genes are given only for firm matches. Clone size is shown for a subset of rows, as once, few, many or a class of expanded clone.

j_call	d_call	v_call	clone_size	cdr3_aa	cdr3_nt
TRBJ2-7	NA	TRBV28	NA	CASSSSGQGIYEQYF	TGTGCCAGCAGTTCCTCCGGTCAGGGGATCTACGAGCAGTACTTC
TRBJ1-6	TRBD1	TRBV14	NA	CASRSGTGGISPLHF	TGTGCCAGCAGATCCGGGACAGGGGGCATCTCACCCCTCCACTTT
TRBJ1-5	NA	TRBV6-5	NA	CASRNGYGNQPQHF	TGTGCCAGCAGAAACGGGTATGGCAATCAGCCCCAGCATTTT
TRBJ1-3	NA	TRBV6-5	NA	CASGPSFSGNTIYF	TGTGCCAGCGGCCCTTCTTTCTCTGGAAACACCATATATTTT
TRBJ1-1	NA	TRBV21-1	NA	CASRGQGTEAFF	TGTGCTAGCCGAGGACAGGGAACTGAAGCTTTCTTT
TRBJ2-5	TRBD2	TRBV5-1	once	CASSYSGGLQETQYF	TGCGCCAGCAGCTATAGCGGGGGGCTACAAGAGACCCAGTACTTC
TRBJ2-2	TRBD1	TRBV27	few	CASSIGGSTGELFF	TGTGCCAGCAGTATAGGGGGCTCGACCGGGGAGCTGTTTTTT
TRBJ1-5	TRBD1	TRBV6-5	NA	CASSYDRVNQPQHF	TGTGCCAGCAGTTACGACAGGGTCAATCAGCCCCAGCATTTT
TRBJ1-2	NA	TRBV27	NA	CASSFRGAEGYTF	TGTGCCAGCAGTTTTCGGGGGGCTGAGGGCTACACCTTC
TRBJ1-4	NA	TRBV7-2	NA	CASSLAGYTGTNEKLFF	TGTGCCAGCAGCTTAGCCGGGTATACAGGAACTAATGAAAAACTGTTTTTT
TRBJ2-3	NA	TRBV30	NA	CAWNQGTDTQYF	TGTGCCTGGAATCAGGGCACAGATACGCAGTATTTT
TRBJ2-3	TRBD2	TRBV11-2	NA	CASSRGGLGSDTQYF	TGTGCCAGCAGCCGAGGGGGACTAGGATCAGATACGCAGTATTTT
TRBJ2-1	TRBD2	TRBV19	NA	CASSIHPTSGGVDQFF	TGTGCCAGTAGTATTCATCCCACTAGCGGGGGGGTTGATCAGTTCTTC
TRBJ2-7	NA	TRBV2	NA	CASGGGGTFEQYF	TGTGCCAGCGGAGGGGGGGGGACGTTTGAGCAGTACTTC
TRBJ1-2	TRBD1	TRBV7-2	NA	CASSSQGGGYGYTF	TGTGCCAGCAGCTCACAGGGGGGCGGCTATGGCTACACCTTC
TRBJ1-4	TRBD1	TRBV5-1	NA	CASSRDRRANEKLFF	TGCGCCAGCAGCCGGGACAGGCGCGCGAATGAAAAACTGTTTTTT
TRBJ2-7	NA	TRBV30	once	CAWSVQRTVSYEQYF	TGTGCCTGGAGTGTACAAAGGACAGTCTCCTACGAGCAGTACTTC
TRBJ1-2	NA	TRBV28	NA	CATTEGGLYGYTF	TGTGCCACCACCGAGGGGGGGCTCTATGGCTACACCTTC
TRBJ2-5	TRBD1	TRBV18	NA	CASSPRDRGEETQYF	TGTGCCAGCTCACCACGGGACAGGGGTGAGGAGACCCAGTACTTC
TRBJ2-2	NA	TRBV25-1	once	CASRAGPPGELFF	TGTGCCAGCAGGGCGGGTCCCCCCGGGGAGCTGTTTTTT
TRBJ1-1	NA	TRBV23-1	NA	CASSRPGQDLSNTEAFF	TGCGCCAGCAGTCGACCGGGACAAGACCTTTCGAACACTGAAGCTTTCTTT
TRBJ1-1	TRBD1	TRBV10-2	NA	CASSEFPGTAYTEAFF	TGCGCCAGCAGTGAGTTCCCCGGGACAGCCTACACTGAAGCTTTCTTT
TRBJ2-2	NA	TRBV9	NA	CASSAPSGVGTGELFF	TGTGCCAGCAGCGCCCCCTCAGGGGTCGGTACCGGGGAGCTGTTTTTT
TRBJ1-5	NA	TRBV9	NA	CASSVGGDKPQHF	TGTGCCAGCAGCGTGGGAGGGGATAAGCCCCAGCATTTT
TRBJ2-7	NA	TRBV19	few	CASNTGSSSYEQYF	TGTGCCAGTAATACAGGGTCGAGCTCCTACGAGCAGTACTTC
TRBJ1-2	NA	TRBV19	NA	CASSIDPGGRRGGYTF	TGTGCCAGTAGTATAGATCCGGGGGGCAGGAGAGGTGGCTACACCTTC
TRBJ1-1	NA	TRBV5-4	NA	CASARGGLNTEAFF	TGTGCCAGCGCCCGCGGAGGACTAAACACTGAAGCTTTCTTT
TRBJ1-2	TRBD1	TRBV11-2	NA	CASSFFRGEAQGYTF	TGTGCCAGCAGCTTCTTCAGGGGGGAAGCTCAAGGCTACACCTTC
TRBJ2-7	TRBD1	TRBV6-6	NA	CASRGTGGSYEQYF	TGTGCCAGCAGGGGAACAGGGGGGTCCTACGAGCAGTACTTC
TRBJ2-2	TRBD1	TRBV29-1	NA	CSVEGTGHGGGELFF	TGCAGCGTTGAAGGGACAGGGCACGGAGGCGGGGAGCTGTTTTTT
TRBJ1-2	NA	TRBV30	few	CAWSVGGRGLPGYTF	TGTGCCTGGAGTGTAGGAGGCAGGGGCTTGCCTGGCTACACCTTC
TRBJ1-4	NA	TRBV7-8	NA	CASSPLRVKNEKLFF	TGTGCCAGCAGCCCCCTTCGGGTAAAGAATGAAAAACTGTTTTTT
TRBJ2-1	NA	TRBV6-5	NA	CATTRGVGLGEQFF	TGTGCCACCACCCGGGGTGTTGGGTTGGGTGAGCAGTTCTTC
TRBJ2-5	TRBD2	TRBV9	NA	CASSRLDGTSGQETQYF	TGTGCCAGCAGCCGCCTGGATGGGACTAGCGGACAAGAGACCCAGTACTTC
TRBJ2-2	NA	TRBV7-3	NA	CASSWSGTGELFF	TGTGCCAGCAGCTGGAGTGGGACCGGGGAGCTGTTTTTT
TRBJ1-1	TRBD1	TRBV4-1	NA	CASSPSPYDRGSAEAFF	TGCGCCAGCAGCCCAAGCCCCTATGACAGGGGATCGGCTGAAGCTTTCTTT
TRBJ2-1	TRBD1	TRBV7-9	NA	CASSLGQGKGNEQFF	TGTGCCAGCAGCTTAGGACAGGGTAAGGGCAATGAGCAGTTCTTC
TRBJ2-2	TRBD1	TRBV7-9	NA	CASSIPGTGNTGELFF	TGTGCCAGCAGCATTCCCGGGACAGGGAACACCGGGGAGCTGTTTTTT
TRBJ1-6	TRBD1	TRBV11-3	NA	CASSFTEGGSNSPLHF	TGTGCCAGCAGCTTCACCGAAGGGGGCTCGAATTCACCCCTCCACTTT
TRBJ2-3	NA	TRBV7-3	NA	CASSLQGMRTDTQYF	TGTGCCAGCAGCTTGCAGGGGATGAGGACAGATACGCAGTATTTT
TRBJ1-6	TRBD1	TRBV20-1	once	CSASLRQGLDSPLHF	TGCAGTGCTAGTCTCCGACAGGGACTAGATTCACCCCTCCACTTT
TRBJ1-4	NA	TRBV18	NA	CASSPQSYRNLATNEKLFF	TGTGCCAGCTCACCCCAAAGCTACAGGAACCTTGCAACTAATGAAAAACTGTTTTTT
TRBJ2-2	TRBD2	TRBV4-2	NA	CASSRGTSGDRNTGELFF	TGTGCCAGCAGCCGGGGGACTAGCGGGGACCGGAACACCGGGGAGCTGTTTTTT
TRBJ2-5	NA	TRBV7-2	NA	CASSLARRTRGSSTKQETQYF	TGTGCCAGCAGCTTAGCGCGTAGAACGAGAGGGTCGTCGACAAAACAAGAGACCCAGTACTTC
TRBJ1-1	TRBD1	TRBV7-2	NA	CASSSPDRGPKAFF	TGTGCCAGCAGTTCCCCGGACAGGGGGCCTAAAGCTTTCTTT